This T cell receptor (beta chain) was sequenced in a study of cytomegalovirus exposure and HLA in healthy donors (dated by TCRdb to 2016 to 2017). Study-wide context: An earlier analysis of some 550 of the donors reported 250 to 300 Gb of sequence data and roughly 110 million unique TCR beta sequences from about 180 million T cells. About 300 gigabases of sequencing data and tens of millions of unique TCR sequences were included in an early release covering about 620 HLA-typed donors. The genetic ancestry cluster associated with self-reported Caucasian donors included 81% of the approximately 430 genotyped donors. The aim of the study was to test whether cataloging public T cell receptors could identify signatures of past pathogen exposure. The study used immunosequencing to profile the T cell repertoires of several hundred subjects and linked those repertoires to cytomegalovirus serostatus. Besides the first cohort of 550 to 750 subjects, a separate validation cohort made up of roughly 120 different subjects was used. To predict cytomegalovirus infection status, the study brought together high-throughput TCR immunosequencing, statistical association of individual TCRs with disease status, and machine learning. A later analysis re-analyzed previously published TCR beta repertoires from roughly 600 donors and added high-resolution HLA genotyping to study TCR occurrence patterns. The later analysis used no new phenotypic data to find candidate immune exposures, relying instead on TCR beta sequences and their occurrence across donors. An earlier analysis of some 500 of the donors applied high-throughput TCR beta sequencing to assess whether each TCR beta V gene segment acted as functional or pseudogenic. Donor age, sex, ethnicity and CMV serostatus were compiled alongside the repertoire data. In a later genetic analysis, genome-wide SNP genotypes for 398 of the 666 donors were used, and that subset was treated as a discovery cohort. All discovery cohort repertoires had been generated on a single sequencing platform. HLA typing included class I and class II loci at four-digit resolution. Typing coverage differed by locus: A, B, C, DRB1 and DQB1 were typed in about 629-640 donors, DQA1 in about 550, DPA1 in roughly 590, and DPB1 in about 450. Roughly 5 DR-DQ haplotypes were treated as single units for association and clustering because of strong linkage in the cohort. Among several hundred genotyped donors of the cohort, an average of roughly 230,000 unique TCR beta nucleotide sequences was sequenced per donor, of which 15% to 20% were non-productive.

In total, over 600 healthy bone marrow donors made up the cohort. At the time of sampling, every cohort member was nominally healthy, though immune exposures that went unrecorded were likely present. The donor tested CMV seronegative and was one of the 352 seronegative cohort members. A peripheral blood sample was collected from each donor, and TCR beta sequencing was performed on peripheral blood mononuclear cells. Genomic DNA extraction from the blood cell samples was performed with the Qiagen DNeasy Blood Extraction Kit. Beyond this particular receptor, the publication reports: A later analysis found that most CMV-associated TCR beta chains appeared HLA-restricted, with HLA associations seemingly driven largely by CMV exposure. An association between a missense DCLRE1C variant and V-gene and J-gene trimming of TCR beta chains was found in a later genetic analysis and replicated in an independent cohort. In an earlier analysis of some 640 of the donors, most TCR beta V segments were observed in productive rearrangements about 90% or about 30% of the time, broadly matching IMGT annotations. The classifier was reported to diagnose cytomegalovirus status with high specificity and sensitivity in both the original and validation cohorts. When HLA alleles, especially DR and DQ, strongly co-occurred, attributing TCR associations to individual alleles was difficult. According to a later genetic analysis, donors in an Asian-associated ancestry cluster had fewer N-insertions in productive TCRs than the approximately 690-donor mean. Correlated functional status among segregating V segments might be attributable to linkage disequilibrium, but an unknown experimental factor could not be ruled out. The study gave a list of under 200 TCR beta chains associated with cytomegalovirus. Because counts were too low, 15 to 20 rarely observed V segments, including chromosome 9 orphons, were left out of the earlier analysis of approximately 580 of the donors. A later analysis found that HLA-associated TCR beta chains were more clonally expanded and had lower generation probabilities than equally common non-associated chains. Most TCR sequences were seen in very few donors, while some public TCRs were found in many individuals. According to a later analysis, parvovirus B19, influenza, CMV and Epstein-Barr virus appeared linked to several top co-occurrence clusters. A later analysis found that TCR association rates varied across HLA loci, with DRB1 alleles showing the most associated TCRs and HLA-C alleles the fewest. A later analysis associated 16,951 TCR beta sequences with specific HLA alleles at a false discovery rate of 0.05. Because HLA typing was unavailable for some donors at each locus, only the typed subset was used in association tests. Only TCR beta chains were sequenced in this cohort, and the absence of alpha or paired-chain data limited detectable features. A further reported finding was that TCR beta sequences accurately predicted the HLA-A and HLA-B alleles for most subjects in the first cohort. The authors suggested that the approach could potentially be generalized to other disease states and immunological phenotypes. A group of highly shared sequence variants was considered likely to be a technical artifact of the sequencing pipeline. In vitro tests confirmed that three of the cytomegalovirus-associated TCR beta chains recognize cytomegalovirus antigens. Presence/absence analyses assumed roughly uniform sequencing depth across donors, an assumption that may not hold. The only immune exposure information available for the cohort was CMV serostatus.

Libraries were built with the immunoSEQ multiplex PCR assay. A mixture of 60 forward primers for TCR Vbeta segments and 13 reverse primers for TCR Jbeta segments was used in the multiplex PCR. The CDR3 region of rearranged TCR beta genes was amplified from genomic DNA with a multiplex PCR assay. The Illumina HiSeq System was used to sequence the amplified TCR beta libraries as 87-base-pair reads. Regarding the original processing steps: A later analysis tallied roughly 76 million unique TCR beta chains across the roughly 610 repertoires, and some 10 million of those chains were shared by two or more donors. Raw reads were error-corrected and collapsed into unique sequences with a nearest-neighbor algorithm that merged closely related sequences to remove PCR and sequencing errors. Alignment of CDR3 sequences to IMGT reference sequences was used to assign V, D and J gene segments. Each retained sequence needed at least a six-nucleotide match to both a V gene segment and a J gene segment. A rearrangement was called productive if the CDR3 had no stop codons and remained in frame with V and J, and every other rearrangement was called non-productive. CDR3 was defined by IMGT convention, running from the second conserved V-encoded cysteine to the conserved J-encoded phenylalanine. The earlier analysis of about 610 of the donors excluded sequences that lacked an unambiguous match to a single V gene segment. An earlier analysis of fewer than 750 of the donors classified V segments as functional when productive rearrangements were above 56.7% and as segregating when the standard deviation between donors was above 5%. A statistical classification framework was built to diagnose cytomegalovirus status from the catalog of TCR beta chain sequences. In a later analysis, V and J genes were assigned by comparing TCR nucleotide sequences against IMGT/GENE-DB human TR gene sequences. The TCRdist pipeline was used in a later analysis to assign CDR3 sequences and most-parsimonious VDJ recombination scenarios. In a later analysis, each TCR beta chain was defined by its CDR3 amino acid sequence together with its V-gene family, and reads lacking a unique V-gene family were excluded. As a way to deal with suspected cross-contamination and a sequencing artifact, a later analysis dropped 450 to 600 nucleotide sequences that were highly shared and had low generation probability. For each public chain, a later analysis derived a clonal expansion index from normalized ranks of inferred template counts within each repertoire. A later analysis computed generation probabilities with a VDJ recombination model fitted to out-of-frame rearrangements, and checked the results against IGoR. A later analysis scored TCR-TCR, TCR-HLA and TCR-CMV co-occurrence with hypergeometric tests, applying a repertoire-size bias correction to TCR pairs. To estimate false discovery rates, a later analysis permuted the HLA or CMV assignments 20 times. In a later analysis, co-occurring TCRs were grouped using DBSCAN, and TCRdist sequence similarity was added for clustering within HLA-allele-positive subsets. Repertoires with fewer than 30,000 or more than 120,000 public chains, plus five repertoires with anomalous nucleotide sharing, were excluded from co-occurrence clustering. Imported from immuneACCESS, the table was reduced by TCRdb to in-frame sequences with V and J called. These copies leave out some clones; in studies compared against another copy, an unresolved V gene accounts for under half, and the cause of the remainder is not known. D and trimming were read from the DNA, whereas the V and J calls and clone size are those reported in that table. The sample table holds 180,000 or so clones, of which approximately 82% were seen once. The ten largest clones capture approximately 1.6% of the sample.

Of note for this clone: Its antigen specificity is not known. The sample holds no much larger clone one base away, and base qualities are not on file.

This receptor was taken from a male donor in good health and CMV-seronegative. Sequencing was carried out using PBMCs.

This receptor carries the CDR3 CASSDRDSLQPQHF. In nucleotides, the sequence is TGTGCCAGCAGTGACAGGGATTCTCTTCAGCCCCAGCATTTT. Recombination linked TRBV2 to TRBJ1-5; a weak D assignment points to TRBD1 (5 bases agree). The germline V gene encodes CDR1 SNHLY and CDR2 FYNNEI. The V and J ends are trimmed by 3 bases and 6 bases, leaving 12 bases between them. The CDR3 has 14 amino acids, counting the end cysteine and phenylalanine. The retained sequence is limited to the CDR3, 42 bases, with the frame set at the first base. When the CDR3 is completed using the reference TRBV2 and TRBJ1-5 genes on either side, the full variable domain is EPEVTQTPSHQVTQMGQEVILRCVPISNHLYFYWYRQILGQKVEFLVSFYNNEISEKSEIFDDQFSVERPDGSNFTLKIRSTKLEDSAMYFCASSDRDSLQPQHFGDGTRLSIL.